This T cell receptor beta chain appears in the sequencing data of a study of identical twins. Overall study results and limits: The study reached conclusions through statistical analysis that was cross-sectional, not following the same donors. Fewer insertions marked abundant cord blood beta clonotypes; young adult naive trended weakly, memory not at all.

TCRdb analysed the 5' RACE reads with MiXCR anew, one entry per CDR3 protein. The data contain 450,000 or so distinct CDR3 sequences, 12% to 15% of them singletons. Germline-derived CDR1 and CDR2 are LGHDT and YNNKEL (reference sequence). The CDR3 is 13 residues long. Trimming took 8 bases from V and 7 from J, leaving 18 bases between them. This clonotype has just a few counts. Its target is not known. The same sample was also used in a study of yellow fever vaccine responses in identical twins. As that report states: Twins' vaccine T cell responses were reported to seem partly convergent and partly personalized.

The TCR comes from a woman under 30 in good health. Material for sequencing was CD4+ T cells sorted from blood. The chain couples TRBV3-1 to TRBJ2-7, with a possible D match to TRBD1 (7 bases). This CDR3 reads CASGGGRVKEQYF. The CDR3 DNA is TGTGCCAGCGGAGGGGGCAGAGTGAAAGAGCAGTACTTC.